The present TCR beta chain was sequenced within a study of T cell responses to AZD1222 COVID-19 vaccine. Overall study findings and caveats: The CD4 TCRs associated with vaccination extended across spike and predominated at 160-218 and 743-854. In a largely white British group with more females than males, clonal diversity was possibly underestimated. Baseline seropositives among AZD1222 recipients totaled only five to seven.

CDR1 is ENHRY and CDR2 is SYGVKD in the germline V gene. V lost 0 bases, J lost 4 bases, and 1 base stayed unmatched. The CDR3 contains 14 residues. Generated by immunoSEQ multiplex PCR, the TCRdb table keeps only in-frame clones and is missing some. Of about 260,000 clones in the sample, 80% to 95% were seen once. In the case of this clone: What it recognizes is unknown.

This TCR derives from an adult in good health. The rearrangement uses TRBV10-3 and TRBJ1-2; 8 bases are a match to TRBD1. Sequencing was performed on peripheral blood, taken on day 0 of AZD1222 vaccination. CDR3 nucleotide sequence: TGTGCCATCAGTGAGTCGGACAGGGTCTATGGCTACACCTTC. It specifies CAISESDRVYGYTF.